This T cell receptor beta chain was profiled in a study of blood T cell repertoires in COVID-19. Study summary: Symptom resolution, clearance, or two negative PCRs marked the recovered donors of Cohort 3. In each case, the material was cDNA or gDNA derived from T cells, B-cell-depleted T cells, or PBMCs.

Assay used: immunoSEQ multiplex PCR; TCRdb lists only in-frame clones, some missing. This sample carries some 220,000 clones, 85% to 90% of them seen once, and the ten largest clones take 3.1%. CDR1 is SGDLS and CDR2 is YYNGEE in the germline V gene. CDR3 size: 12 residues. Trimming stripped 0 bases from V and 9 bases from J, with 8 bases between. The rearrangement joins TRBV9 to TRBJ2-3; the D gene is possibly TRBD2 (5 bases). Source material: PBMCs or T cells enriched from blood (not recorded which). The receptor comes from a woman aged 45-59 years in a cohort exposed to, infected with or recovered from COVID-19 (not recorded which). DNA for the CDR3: TGTGCCAGCAGCGTAGGAGGGTTCACGCAGTATTTT. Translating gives CASSVGGFTQYF.